The source of this T cell receptor beta chain is a study of T cell responses to AZD1222 COVID-19 vaccine. Notes on the study in general: Repertoire sampling was restricted to post-peak T cell response timepoints.

The assay was immunoSEQ multiplex PCR, and TCRdb's table has in-frame clones only and misses some. The repertoire holds approximately 100,000 clones, with 80% to 95% as singletons. The germline CDR1 and CDR2 sequences are SGHAT and FQNNGV. Between the trimmed V and J ends, which lost 5 bases and 0 bases, there was a span of 11 bases. This CDR3 is 14 amino acids long. Regarding this clone: What it binds is unknown.

The chain joins TRBV11-2 to TRBJ2-7, with D perhaps matching TRBD1 (5 bases). Sample: peripheral blood, taken on day 0 of AZD1222 vaccination. The TCR originated in an adult in good health. CDR3: CASSPGPDSYEQYF. CDR3 coding DNA: TGTGCCAGCAGCCCAGGGCCAGACTCCTACGAGCAGTACTTC.